A single sample gave rise to the 6 T cell receptor beta chains below, sequenced in a study of shared T cell receptors in the human thymus. Profiled with immunoSEQ multiplex PCR; TCRdb holds only in-frame clones, not every one. The sample lists some 700,000 clones; around 85% were seen once. This same sample was also taken into another study, of human thymus T cells.

The sequenced sample consisted of thymocytes. These receptors were collected from a girl in the first two years of life with a congenital heart defect.

The V call is TRBV7-8, the J call TRBJ2-5, with D perhaps TRBD2 (6 bases). V dropped 2 bases and J dropped 12 bases, with 13 bases sitting between them. The CDR3 sequence is 12 residues long. Germline lookup yields CDR1 SGHVS and CDR2 FQNEAQ. The CDR3 here is CASSLYLRGKYF. CDR3 DNA: TGTGCCAGCAGCTTATATTTACGGGGGAAGTACTTC.

J is TRBJ2-7 and V is TRBV5-1, with 8 bases fitting TRBD2. Germline V gene data show CDR1 as SGHRS and CDR2 as YFSETQ. V lost 0 bases and J lost 4; bases outside the gene matches: 15. This CDR3 is built from 18 residues. The CDR3 coding sequence is TGCGCCAGCAGCTTGGGGGCGCCGAGAGGCGGGGGGCCTTACGAGCAGTACTTC. Protein product: CASSLGAPRGGGPYEQYF.

The chain is built from TRBV9 and TRBJ2-5, with TRBD2 as a possible D gene (6 bases). Per germline, CDR1 SGDLS and CDR2 YYNGEE. V gave up 7 bases and J gave up 2 bases, with 18 bases separating them. The CDR3 loop spans 15 amino acids. CDR3 coding DNA: TGTGCCAGCTCTCGGAGGGGTCCAGGGCAAGAGACCCAGTACTTC. Its translation: CASSRRGPGQETQYF. The complete variable domain, with remaining parts taken from reference TRBV9 and TRBJ2-5, reads DSGVTQTPKHLITATGQRVTLRCSPRSGDLSVYWYQQSLDQGLQFLIQYYNGEERAKGNILERFSAQQFPDLHSELNLSSLELGDSALYFCASSRRGPGQETQYFGPGTRLLVL.

This rearrangement joins TRBV7-9 to TRBJ1-2; D may be TRBD1 (5 bases). CDR1 SEHNR and CDR2 FQNEAQ come from the germline V gene (reference sequence). The CDR3 length is 16 residues. V lost 5 bases, J lost 2 bases, and 18 bases lay in between. CDR3 sequence: CASSPQDMGSNYGYTF. Written as DNA, the CDR3 is TGTGCCAGCAGCCCACAGGATATGGGGTCGAACTATGGCTACACCTTC.

V usage is TRBV5-1 and J usage is TRBJ2-1; 8 bases match TRBD2. The V and J ends lost 5 bases and 1 base, in that order; junction bases with no gene match: 8. The V gene's germline CDR1 is SGHRS and CDR2 YFSETQ. CDR3 size: 16 residues. The CDR3 DNA reads as TGCGCCAGCAGTGTGGGACTAGGTGTTTCCTACAATGAGCAGTTCTTC. It yields the protein CASSVGLGVSYNEQFF.

The genes are TRBV5-4 and TRBJ2-3; 11 positions match TRBD2. From germline, CDR1 is SGHNT and CDR2 YYREEE (reference sequence). The ends lost 4 bases at V and 1 base at J; junction bases unmatched: 2. The CDR3 is 15 residues long. The CDR3 sequence is CASSLSGGGTDTQYF. DNA for the CDR3: TGTGCCAGCAGCCTTAGCGGGGGGGGCACAGATACGCAGTATTTT.